These 10 T cell receptor beta chains came from one sample sequenced in a study of radiation and T cells in renal cell carcinoma (dated by TCRdb to between 2020 and 2021). In light of the paper, this sample's time point label describes: blood 4 weeks post-SBRT, at nephrectomy. The treatment or condition label, read with the paper, signifies: 15 Gy SBRT to primary tumor, nephrectomy 4 weeks later. The library relied on the immunoSEQ multiplex PCR assay. TCRdb took over this immuneACCESS table, retaining in-frame rearrangements with V and J assigned. Such tables are incomplete; in checked studies, under half of the missing clones stem from an unresolved V gene, and the remainder is unexplained. Within this sample are about 76,000 clones, with 89% of them counted one time only. The biggest ten clones account for around 6% of the sample. Specimen: blood, collected from a patient whose treatment included radiotherapy and nephrectomy. The origin of the receptors is a woman aged 70-85 years with renal cell carcinoma.

J is TRBJ2-5 and V is TRBV6-1; D possibly corresponds to TRBD2 (5 bases). Looked up from germline, CDR1 is MNHNS and CDR2 is SASEGT. The CDR3 has 12 residues. The ends were cut back, 3 bases at V and 3 bases at J, with 5 bases in the middle. DNA of the CDR3: TGTGCCAGCAGTGAGAGGGAAGAGACCCAGTACTTC. Amino acid sequence: CASSEREETQYF.

The rearrangement links TRBV30 to TRBJ2-5, with D unresolved. CDR1 is GTSNPN, CDR2 SVGIG, per germline (reference sequence). CDR3 length equals 15 residues. Trimming took off 3 bases at V and 2 bases at J, with 16 bases between the two ends. The CDR3: CAWRASGQKQETQYF. CDR3 DNA sequence: TGTGCCTGGAGGGCATCTGGGCAGAAACAAGAGACCCAGTACTTC.

V and J are TRBV7-8 and TRBJ2-6, with D possibly TRBD1 on 6 matching bases. Trimming removed 5 bases at V and 4 bases at J, with 12 bases between. Germline CDR1 is SGHVS and CDR2 is FQNEAQ. The length of the CDR3 is 15 residues. The CDR3 protein is CASSERGSGANVLTF. Here the CDR3 DNA reads TGTGCCAGCAGCGAAAGGGGGTCAGGGGCCAACGTCCTGACTTTC.

This clone was counted only a few times. The sample carries other DNA sequences with the same CDR3. This rearrangement joins TRBV4-3 to TRBJ1-1; D remains ambiguous. Per the germline V gene, CDR1 is LGHNA and CDR2 is YSLEER. The CDR3 has 13 amino acids. V was cut by 0 bases and J by 1 base, with 3 bases left in between. CDR3 region: CASSQETNTEAFF. Written as DNA, the CDR3 is TGCGCCAGCAGCCAAGAGACGAACACTGAAGCTTTCTTT.

The V and J genes are TRBV4-2 and TRBJ1-2, with TRBD1 matching 7 bases. The J segment lost 3 bases and the V segment lost 1 base, leaving 2 bases of the junction unmatched. This CDR3 region has 14 residues. Germline V gene sequence: CDR1 LGHNA, CDR2 YNFKEQ. CDR3 coding DNA: TGTGCCAGCAGCCAAGGCGGGACAGACTATGGCTACACCTTC. It codes for CASSQGGTDYGYTF.

The chain couples TRBV28 to TRBJ2-7, with unresolved D. Germline V gene data show CDR1 as MDHEN and CDR2 as SYDVKM. CDR3 size: 15 residues. Trimming removed 1 base from V and 6 bases from J, with 16 bases in between. Written as DNA, the CDR3 is TGTGCCAGCAGTTTATTGGACGGAACGCCTATCGAGCAGTACTTC. This gives the protein CASSLLDGTPIEQYF.

The chain combines TRBV9 with TRBJ1-1; 8 bases map to TRBD1. Germline CDR1 is SGDLS and CDR2 is YYNGEE. The CDR3 is made up of 16 amino acids. The V segment lost 0 bases and the J segment 4 bases; nucleotides outside the gene matches: 8. The chain's CDR3 is CASSVGGTGQLTEAFF. The CDR3 bases are TGTGCCAGCAGCGTAGGCGGGACAGGTCAACTCACTGAAGCTTTCTTT.

The genes are TRBV5-1 and TRBJ1-5; D ambiguous. V lost 0 bases and J 6 bases, leaving 10 bases between the germline ends. CDR3 length: 14 amino acids. In germline, CDR1 is SGHRS, CDR2 YFSETQ. The CDR3 region is CASSLDGVGQPQHF. Written as DNA, the CDR3 is TGCGCCAGCAGCTTGGATGGGGTGGGTCAGCCCCAGCATTTT. The entire variable domain, with the rest obtained from reference TRBV5-1 and TRBJ1-5, is as follows: KAGVTQTPRYLIKTRGQQVTLSCSPISGHRSVSWYQQTPGQGLQFLFEYFSETQRNKGNFPGRFSGRQFSNSRSEMNVSTLELGDSALYLCASSLDGVGQPQHFGDGTRLSIL.

The chain carries TRBV27 and TRBJ2-4, with TRBD2 identical over 9 bases. V dropped 6 bases and J dropped 1; count of bases not matched to a gene: 4. CDR1 and CDR2 (germline): MNHEY, SMNVEV (reference sequence). This CDR3 region has 15 residues. The DNA of the CDR3 is TGTGCCAGCAGAAGACTAGCGGAGGCCAAAAACATTCAGTACTTC. This sequence encodes CASRRLAEAKNIQYF.

The J gene is TRBJ2-5, the V gene TRBV30; unclear D gene. The CDR3 covers 14 residues. Germline V gene sequence: CDR1 GTSNPN, CDR2 SVGIG (reference sequence). Trimming removed 1 base at V and 2 bases at J, with 11 bases between. CDR3 bases: TGTGCCTGGAGTGCGACCGGGCCTCAAGAGACCCAGTACTTC. It encodes CAWSATGPQETQYF.